Listed here is a single TCR beta chain. Its cognate antigen has yet to be identified. No much larger clone is present one base from it, and per-base qualities are unavailable. Separate from the roughly 700-subject first cohort, the validation cohort of 95 to 150 subjects was the group to which the donors belonged. Library creation used the immunoSEQ multiplex PCR assay. As for the original processing: To diagnose cytomegalovirus status from the catalog of TCR beta chain sequences, a statistical classification framework was built. TCRdb retrieved this table from immuneACCESS and kept in-frame rearrangements only. Not all clones are present; in checked studies, unresolved V genes account for under half, and no reason is known for the remainder. The D gene and trimming were derived from the DNA, and the V and J assignments and clone size from that table. Recorded for this sample are about 190,000 clones; 86% of them occurred a single time. The ten largest clones capture over 1.1% of the sample.

The record originates from a study of cytomegalovirus exposure and HLA in healthy donors (dated 2017 in TCRdb). As for the study more broadly: The approximately 710 repertoires of the first cohort and the 120 or so validation repertoires were produced on the same platform, according to a later analysis. The aim of the study was to test whether cataloging public T cell receptors could identify signatures of past pathogen exposure. In addition to the first cohort of 650 to 800 subjects, a separate validation cohort of approximately 120 different subjects was used. To predict cytomegalovirus infection status, the study brought together high-throughput TCR immunosequencing, statistical association of individual TCRs with disease status, and machine learning.

V is pared back by 1 base and J by 0 bases, with 13 bases lying between the germline termini. From cysteine to phenylalanine, the CDR3 is 16 amino acids long. Only the CDR3 part of the read is kept: 48 bases, read in frame from the first base. The CDR1 and CDR2 encoded by the germline V gene (reference sequence) are SEHNR and FQNEAQ. The research as a whole found: A later analysis had no HLA typing for the validation cohort, so co-occurrence there was scored across all 130 or so repertoires. Subsequent analysis determined that TCRs grouped into clusters in the first cohort also showed a tendency toward co-occurrence across the roughly 130 validation repertoires, and about 93% of cluster scores exceeded 0. A few of the identified cytomegalovirus-associated TCR beta chains were confirmed in vitro to be specific for cytomegalovirus antigens. The classifier was reported to diagnose cytomegalovirus status with high specificity and sensitivity in both the original cohort and the validation cohort. While some public TCRs were present in many individuals, most TCR sequences turned up only very rarely across donors. The study gave a list of 150 to 200 TCR beta chains associated with cytomegalovirus. The authors suggested that the approach could potentially be extended to other disease states and immunological phenotypes.

The V gene is TRBV7-9 and the J gene is TRBJ2-7, with no confident D gene call. This sequence originates from a young woman in good health and CMV-seronegative. Source material: PBMCs. The CDR3 reads CASSLDVGLSSYEQYF. The bases read TGTGCCAGCAGCTTAGACGTTGGCCTGTCCTCCTACGAGCAGTACTTC. Where the CDR3 stops, the reference TRBV7-9 and TRBJ2-7 genes take over; the full variable domain is DTGVSQNPRHKITKRGQNVTFRCDPISEHNRLYWYRQTLGQGPEFLTYFQNEAQLEKSRLLSDRFSAERPKGSFSTLEIQRTEQGDSAMYLCASSLDVGLSSYEQYFGPGTRLTVT.